This TCR beta chain appears in the sequencing data of a study of response to subunit inactivated influenza vaccine. Broader study findings: The authors proposed limited new T cell recruitment per seasonal influenza vaccination.

In TCRdb, the RT-PCR reads were re-called with MiXCR into one record per CDR3 protein. The sample lists roughly 650,000 distinct CDR3 sequences; 14% were seen once. This clonotype occurred a few times. Its specificity is unknown. This sample comprised PBMCs from blood, obtained 14 to 15 days before vaccination. The TCR sequence derives from a middle-aged man who received an inactivated influenza vaccine.

CDR3 in DNA: TGTGCCACCAGCAGAGGACTAGCTAATGAGCAGTTCTTC. Amino acid sequence: CATSRGLANEQFF. The V call is TRBV15, the J call TRBJ2-1, with TRBD2 matching over 7 bases. V shed 1 base, J shed 7 bases, and the junction held 1 base outside the gene matches. The CDR3 has 13 residues. CDR1 is LNHNV and CDR2 is YYDKDF in the germline V gene (reference sequence).